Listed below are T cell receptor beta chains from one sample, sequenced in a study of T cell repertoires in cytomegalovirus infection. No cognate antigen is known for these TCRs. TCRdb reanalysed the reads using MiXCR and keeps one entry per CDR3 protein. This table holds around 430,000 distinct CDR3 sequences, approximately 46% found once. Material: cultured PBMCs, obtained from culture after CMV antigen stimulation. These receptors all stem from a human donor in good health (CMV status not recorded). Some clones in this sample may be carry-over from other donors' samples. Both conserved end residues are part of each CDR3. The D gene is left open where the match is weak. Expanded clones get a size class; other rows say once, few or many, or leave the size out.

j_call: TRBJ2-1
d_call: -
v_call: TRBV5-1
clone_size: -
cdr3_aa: CASSLAASYNEQFF
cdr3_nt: TGCGCCAGCAGCTTGGCTGCCTCCTACAATGAGCAGTTCTTC

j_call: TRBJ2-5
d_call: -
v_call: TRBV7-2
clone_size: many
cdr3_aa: CASSLLSSGEETQYF
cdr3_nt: TGTGCCAGCAGCTTACTTTCGTCGGGGGAGGAGACCCAGTACTTC

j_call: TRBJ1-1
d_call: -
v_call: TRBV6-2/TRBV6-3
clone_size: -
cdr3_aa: CASSYSSSGWNTEAFF
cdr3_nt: TGTGCCAGCAGTTACTCAAGTTCGGGCTGGAACACTGAAGCTTTCTTT

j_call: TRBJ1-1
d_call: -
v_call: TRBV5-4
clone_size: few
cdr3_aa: CASSLEPLNTEAFF
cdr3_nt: TGTGCCAGCAGCTTGGAGCCCTTGAACACTGAAGCTTTCTTT

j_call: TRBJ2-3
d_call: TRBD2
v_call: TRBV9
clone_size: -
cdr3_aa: CASSKSGSGTDTQYF
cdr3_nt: TGTGCCAGCAGCAAAAGCGGGAGTGGGACAGATACGCAGTATTTT

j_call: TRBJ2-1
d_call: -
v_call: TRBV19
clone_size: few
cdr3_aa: CASSTGSRVAYNEQFF
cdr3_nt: TGTGCCAGTAGTACCGGCAGTAGAGTTGCTTACAATGAGCAGTTCTTC

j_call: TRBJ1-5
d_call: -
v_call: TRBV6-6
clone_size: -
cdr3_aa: CASSYSNEGQPQHF
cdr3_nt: TGTGCCAGCAGTTACTCCAACGAAGGTCAGCCCCAGCATTTT

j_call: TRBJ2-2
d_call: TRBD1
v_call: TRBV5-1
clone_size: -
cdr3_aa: CASRSGGGNGELFF
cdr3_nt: TGCGCCAGCAGGTCAGGGGGCGGAAACGGGGAGCTGTTTTTT

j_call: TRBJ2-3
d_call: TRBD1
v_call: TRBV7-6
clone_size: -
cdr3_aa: CASSLPTGDGTDTQYF
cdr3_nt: TGTGCCAGCAGCCTCCCAACAGGGGATGGTACAGATACGCAGTATTTT

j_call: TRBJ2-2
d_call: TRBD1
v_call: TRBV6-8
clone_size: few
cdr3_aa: CASSYFGSGTGSYTGELFF
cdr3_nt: TGTGCCAGCAGTTACTTCGGGTCCGGGACAGGGTCGTACACCGGGGAGCTGTTTTTT

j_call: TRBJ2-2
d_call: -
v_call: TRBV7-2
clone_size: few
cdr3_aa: CASSLGRGAGELFF
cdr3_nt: TGTGCCAGCAGCTTAGGGAGGGGTGCCGGGGAGCTGTTTTTT

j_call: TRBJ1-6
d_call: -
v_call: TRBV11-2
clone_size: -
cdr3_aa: CASSLGSGAYNSPLHF
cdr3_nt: TGTGCCAGCAGCTTAGGGTCAGGGGCCTATAATTCACCCCTCCACTTT

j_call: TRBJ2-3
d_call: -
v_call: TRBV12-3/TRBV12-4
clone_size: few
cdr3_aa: CASTPTFGDTQYF
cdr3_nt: TGTGCCAGCACCCCAACATTCGGCGATACGCAGTATTTT

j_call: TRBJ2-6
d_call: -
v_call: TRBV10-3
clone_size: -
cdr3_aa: CAISGEGTNVLTF
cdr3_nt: TGTGCCATCAGTGGAGAGGGGACCAACGTCCTGACTTTC

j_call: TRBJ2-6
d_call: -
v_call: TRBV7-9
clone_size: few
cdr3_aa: CASSLTRGGSRKSSGANVLTF
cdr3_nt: TGTGCCAGCAGCTTAACCAGGGGGGGTAGCAGGAAAAGCTCTGGGGCCAACGTCCTGACTTTC

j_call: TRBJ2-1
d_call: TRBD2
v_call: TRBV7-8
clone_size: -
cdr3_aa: CASSLGLAGTYNEQFF
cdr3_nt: TGTGCCAGCAGCTTAGGACTAGCGGGGACCTACAATGAGCAGTTCTTC

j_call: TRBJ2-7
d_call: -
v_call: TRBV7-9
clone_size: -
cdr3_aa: CASSLVRTEQYF
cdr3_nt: TGTGCCAGCAGCTTAGTGCGTACCGAGCAGTACTTC

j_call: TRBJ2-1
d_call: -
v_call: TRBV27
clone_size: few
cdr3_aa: CASSRGTLGASYNEQFF
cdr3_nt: TGTGCCAGCAGCCGCGGGACTCTAGGAGCGTCCTACAATGAGCAGTTCTTC

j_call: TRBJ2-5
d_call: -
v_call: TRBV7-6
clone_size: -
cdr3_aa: CASSAIQETQYF
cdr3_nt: TGTGCCAGCAGTGCAATACAAGAGACCCAGTACTTC

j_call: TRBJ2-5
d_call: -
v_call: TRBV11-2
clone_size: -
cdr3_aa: CASSLDEADQETQYF
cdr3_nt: TGTGCCAGCAGCTTAGATGAGGCAGACCAAGAGACCCAGTACTTC

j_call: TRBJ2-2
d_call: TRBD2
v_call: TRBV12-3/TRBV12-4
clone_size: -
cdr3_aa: CASSPRGTSGWGTGELFF
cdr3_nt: TGTGCCAGCAGTCCGCGGGGGACTAGCGGTTGGGGCACCGGGGAGCTGTTTTTT

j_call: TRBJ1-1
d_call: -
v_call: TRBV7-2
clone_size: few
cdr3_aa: CASSLVYLNTEAFF
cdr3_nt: TGTGCCAGCAGCTTAGTATATCTGAACACTGAAGCTTTCTTT

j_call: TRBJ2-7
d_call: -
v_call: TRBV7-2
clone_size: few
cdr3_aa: CASTLGGDLLVQYF
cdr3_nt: TGTGCCAGCACCCTAGGGGGGGATCTTTTGGTGCAGTACTTC

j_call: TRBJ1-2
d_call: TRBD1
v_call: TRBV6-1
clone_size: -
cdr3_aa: CASHERTGPIGYGYTF
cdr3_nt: TGTGCCAGCCACGAGAGGACAGGGCCTATAGGCTATGGCTACACCTTC

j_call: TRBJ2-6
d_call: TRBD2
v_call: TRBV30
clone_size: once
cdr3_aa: CAWSGFEGRLAVRSGANVLTF
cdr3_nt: TGTGCCTGGAGTGGGTTTGAGGGGAGACTAGCGGTCCGCTCTGGGGCCAACGTCCTGACTTTC

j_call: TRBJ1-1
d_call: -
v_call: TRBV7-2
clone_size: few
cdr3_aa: CASSQMRDTEAFF
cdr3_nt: TGTGCCAGCAGCCAAATGAGAGACACTGAAGCTTTCTTT

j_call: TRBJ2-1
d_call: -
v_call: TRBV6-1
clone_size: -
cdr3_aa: CASGSEGRVDEQFF
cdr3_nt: TGTGCCAGCGGGAGTGAGGGGCGGGTCGATGAGCAGTTCTTC

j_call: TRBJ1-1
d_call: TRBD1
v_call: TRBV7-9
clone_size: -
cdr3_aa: CASRAGTGTVRAFF
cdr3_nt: TGTGCCAGCAGGGCCGGGACAGGGACAGTAAGAGCTTTCTTT

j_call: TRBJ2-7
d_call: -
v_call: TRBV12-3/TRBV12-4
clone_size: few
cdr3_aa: CASTPGGKGNYEQYF
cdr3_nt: TGTGCCAGCACTCCTGGCGGGAAAGGCAACTACGAGCAGTACTTC

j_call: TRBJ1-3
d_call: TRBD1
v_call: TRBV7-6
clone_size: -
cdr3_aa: CASSFTGDPSGNTIYF
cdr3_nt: TGTGCCAGCAGCTTTACAGGGGACCCTTCTGGAAACACCATATATTTT

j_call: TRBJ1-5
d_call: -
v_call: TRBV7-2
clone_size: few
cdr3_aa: CASTGGSNQPQHF
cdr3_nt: TGTGCCAGCACCGGGGGTAGCAATCAGCCCCAGCATTTT

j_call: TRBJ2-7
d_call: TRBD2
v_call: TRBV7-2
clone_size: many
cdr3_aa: CASSPQRESHEQYF
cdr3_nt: TGTGCCAGCAGCCCGCAGCGGGAGTCCCACGAGCAGTACTTC

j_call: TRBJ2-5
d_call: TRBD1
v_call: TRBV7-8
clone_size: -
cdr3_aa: CASSRNPGQGETQYF
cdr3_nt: TGTGCCAGCAGCCGTAACCCGGGACAGGGCGAGACCCAGTACTTC

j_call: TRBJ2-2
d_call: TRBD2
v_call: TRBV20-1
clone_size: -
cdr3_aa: CSAYSGGYTGELFF
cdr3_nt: TGCAGTGCTTATAGCGGGGGGTACACCGGGGAGCTGTTTTTT

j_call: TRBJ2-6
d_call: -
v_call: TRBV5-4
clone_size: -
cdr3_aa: CASSLADSGANVLTF
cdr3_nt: TGTGCCAGCAGCTTGGCAGACTCTGGGGCCAACGTCCTGACTTTC

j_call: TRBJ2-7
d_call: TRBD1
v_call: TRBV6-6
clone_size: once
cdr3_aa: CASSYLGQVPYEQYF
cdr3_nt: TGTGCCAGCAGTTACTTGGGACAGGTCCCCTACGAGCAGTACTTC

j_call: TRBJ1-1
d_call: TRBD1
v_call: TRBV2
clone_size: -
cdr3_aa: CASTGTANTEAFF
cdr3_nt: TGTGCCAGCACCGGGACAGCGAACACTGAAGCTTTCTTT

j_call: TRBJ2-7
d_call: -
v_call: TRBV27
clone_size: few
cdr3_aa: CASSLWGGGRHRGAYEQYF
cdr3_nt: TGTGCCAGCAGTTTATGGGGTGGTGGACGCCACAGAGGGGCCTACGAGCAGTACTTC

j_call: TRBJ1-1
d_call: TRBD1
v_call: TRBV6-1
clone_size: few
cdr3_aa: CASSEGTGGSLTEAFF
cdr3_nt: TGTGCCAGCAGTGAAGGGACAGGGGGTTCGCTCACTGAAGCTTTCTTT

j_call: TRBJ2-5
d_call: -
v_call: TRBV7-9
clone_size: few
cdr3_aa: CASSLEEGETQYF
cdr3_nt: TGTGCCAGCAGCTTAGAAGAAGGAGAGACCCAGTACTTC

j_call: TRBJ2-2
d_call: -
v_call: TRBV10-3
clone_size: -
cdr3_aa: CATLNTGELFF
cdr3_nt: TGTGCCACCTTGAACACCGGGGAGCTGTTTTTT

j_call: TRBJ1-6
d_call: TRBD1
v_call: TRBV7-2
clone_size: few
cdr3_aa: CASSRRDRSSYNSPLHF
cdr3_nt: TGTGCCAGCAGCCGCCGGGACAGGAGCTCCTATAATTCACCCCTCCACTTT

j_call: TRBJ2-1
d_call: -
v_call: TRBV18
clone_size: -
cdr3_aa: CASSPAVGVSYNEQFF
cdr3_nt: TGTGCCAGCTCACCCGCGGTTGGGGTTTCCTACAATGAGCAGTTCTTC

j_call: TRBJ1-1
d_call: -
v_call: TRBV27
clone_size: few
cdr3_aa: CASRAGLMGTEAFF
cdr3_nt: TGTGCCAGCAGAGCCGGGCTGATGGGCACTGAAGCTTTCTTT

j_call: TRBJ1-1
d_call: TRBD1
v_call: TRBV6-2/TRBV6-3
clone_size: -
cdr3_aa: CASNGQGIEAFF
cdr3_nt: TGTGCCAGCAACGGACAGGGTATCGAAGCTTTCTTT

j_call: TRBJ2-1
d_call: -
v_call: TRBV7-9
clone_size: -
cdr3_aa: CASSLGGGLQFF
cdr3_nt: TGTGCCAGCAGCTTAGGGGGGGGCCTTCAGTTCTTC

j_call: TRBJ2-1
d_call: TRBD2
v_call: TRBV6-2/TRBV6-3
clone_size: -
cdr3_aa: CASRTGGEQFF
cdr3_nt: TGTGCCAGCAGAACGGGGGGTGAGCAGTTCTTC

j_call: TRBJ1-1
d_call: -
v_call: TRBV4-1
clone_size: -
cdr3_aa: CASSRYQAGSYEAFF
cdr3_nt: TGCGCCAGCAGCCGATACCAAGCCGGTTCCTATGAAGCTTTCTTT